This TCR beta chain was sequenced in a study of blood T cell repertoires in COVID-19. Overall study: Acute and convalescent COVID-19 specimens originated in the United States, Italy and Spain.

The CDR3 is 14 amino acids. From germline, CDR1 is SGHRS and CDR2 YFSETQ. V was shortened by 5 bases and J by 1 base, with 12 bases between the two germline ends. The method was immunoSEQ multiplex PCR; TCRdb's version includes in-frame clones alone and lacks a portion of them. The sample has about 190,000 clones, around 76% seen once. Seattle cases were enrolled at active infection and followed longitudinally. The sequence derives from a woman in her sixties with COVID-19, enrolled during active disease. V and J are TRBV5-1 and TRBJ1-1, with D maybe TRBD1 (6 bases). The specimen sequenced was peripheral blood. The DNA for the CDR3 is TGCGCCAGCAGACTAAGACAGGCGAACACTGAAGCTTTCTTT. It translates to CASRLRQANTEAFF.